Listed below are T cell receptor beta chains from one sample, sequenced in a study of regulatory T cells in long-lasting Graves disease. From the multiplex PCR reads, TCRdb called clonotypes with MiXCR, one entry per CDR3 protein. The top ten clones hold about 9.1% of a sample with a few hundred thousand distinct CDR3 sequences, 13% of them seen once. This sample also appeared in a second study, on T cells in Graves' hyperthyroidism and ophthalmopathy.

The sequencing here drew on peripheral blood mononuclear cells (PBMCs), taken at new diagnosis, from a patient treated with antithyroid drugs. Receptor source: a man younger than 45 with Graves disease. Both conserved end residues are part of each CDR3. A D gene is named only where the DNA matches it firmly. Some rows mark clone size as missing; the rest say once, few, many or name a class of expanded clone.

TRBJ2-1	16	TRBV11-2	TRBD1	many	TGTGCCAGCGGCCAGGCCTGGGACAGGGGGTGGAATGAGCAGTTCTTC	CASGQAWDRGWNEQFF
TRBJ2-6	19	TRBV25-1	TRBD1	few	TGTGCCAGCAGTATGGTCCAGGGGGCCGGAGAGGGTGGGGCCAACGTCCTGACTTTC	CASSMVQGAGEGGANVLTF
TRBJ1-1	14	TRBV11-2	.	many	TGTGCCAGCAGCCCTCTACGGGGGAGCACTGAAGCTTTCTTT	CASSPLRGSTEAFF
TRBJ2-2	15	TRBV29-1	TRBD2	few	TGCAGCGTTGATGGCCCCGGGACTACTTCCGGGGAGCTGTTTTTT	CSVDGPGTTSGELFF
TRBJ2-1	20	TRBV7-8	.	many	TGTGCCAGCAGCTTAGTAGAGGGAGCGGTACTAGACCCGATATACAATGAGCAGTTCTTC	CASSLVEGAVLDPIYNEQFF
TRBJ2-6	16	TRBV19	.	.	TGTGCCAGTAGTACCGGGGTCTCGTCTGGGGCCAACGTCCTGACTTTC	CASSTGVSSGANVLTF
TRBJ2-2	15	TRBV6-2/TRBV6-3	.	few	TGTGCCAGCAGGACCGGGACCCGGCTAACCGGGGAGCTGTTTTTT	CASRTGTRLTGELFF
TRBJ2-1	12	TRBV25-1	TRBD1	.	TGTGCCAGCAGTGGTACCCGGGACAGGTCGTTCTTC	CASSGTRDRSFF
TRBJ2-7	15	TRBV27	.	.	TGTGCCAGCAGTTTAGAGGGTAGGAGATCGTACGAGCAGTACTTC	CASSLEGRRSYEQYF
TRBJ2-7	12	TRBV7-9	.	many	TGTGCCAGCAGCAAACCTAATTACGAGCAGTACTTC	CASSKPNYEQYF
TRBJ2-1	16	TRBV18	.	.	TGTGCCAGCTCACCAAGGCTTAGCGGACCAATCAATGAGCAGTTCTTC	CASSPRLSGPINEQFF
TRBJ2-1	12	TRBV20-1	.	many	TGCAGTGCTAGTTGGGTGGGCAATGAGCAGTTCTTC	CSASWVGNEQFF
TRBJ2-2	15	TRBV5-1	TRBD2	many	TGCGCCAGCAGCAGAAGGGGACTAGCGGGCCGGGAGCTGTTTTTT	CASSRRGLAGRELFF
TRBJ1-5	14	TRBV2	.	many	TGTGCCAGCAGTGCCCGGCCTTCCAATCAGCCCCAGCATTTT	CASSARPSNQPQHF
TRBJ2-2	17	TRBV14	.	many	TGTGCCAGCAGCCAGCTCGGGGCTCCTTCAAACACCGGGGAGCTGTTTTTT	CASSQLGAPSNTGELFF
TRBJ2-2	14	TRBV25-1	.	.	TGTGCCAGCAGTGTGGGCAGGGAGGACGGGGAGCTGTTTTTT	CASSVGREDGELFF
TRBJ2-3	15	TRBV11-2	TRBD2	once	TGTGCCAGCAGCGGACCGGGACTAGCGATAGATACGCAGTATTTT	CASSGPGLAIDTQYF
TRBJ1-5	14	TRBV2	.	many	TGTGCCAGCACGGTAGGCCGCACCAATCAGCCCCAGCATTTT	CASTVGRTNQPQHF
TRBJ1-2	13	TRBV3-1	.	.	TGTGCCAGCAGCCGAAAGGGGTACTATGGCTACACCTTC	CASSRKGYYGYTF
TRBJ1-1	17	TRBV27	.	many	TGTGCCAGCAGTTTATCCTCGGGGGCCAAAAGGAACACTGAAGCTTTCTTT	CASSLSSGAKRNTEAFF
TRBJ2-1	15	TRBV2	TRBD2	many	TGTGCCAGCAGTACTAGCGGGAGGTATAGAAATGAGCAGTTCTTC	CASSTSGRYRNEQFF
TRBJ2-1	13	TRBV27	TRBD2	few	TGTGCCACCCTAAGGGCGGGAGGCAATGAGCAGTTCTTC	CATLRAGGNEQFF
TRBJ2-7	16	TRBV6-9	.	many	TGTGCCAGCAGTTACACACTAGGAAGCATGGTCTACGAGCAGTACTTC	CASSYTLGSMVYEQYF
TRBJ2-3	15	TRBV12-3/TRBV12-4	TRBD1	many	TGTGCCAGCACTGTACCGGGACAGAGCACAGATACGCAGTATTTT	CASTVPGQSTDTQYF
TRBJ2-1	16	TRBV5-4	TRBD2	many	TGTGCCAGCAGCTCGGAGCCGGGAGGGCCAGTAGGGGAGCAGTTCTTC	CASSSEPGGPVGEQFF
TRBJ2-5	17	TRBV7-3	TRBD2	many	TGTGCCAGCAGCCGCTCTAGCGGGAGGGCCGGGCAAGAGACCCAGTACTTC	CASSRSSGRAGQETQYF
TRBJ1-2	15	TRBV11-2	TRBD1	many	TGTGCCAGCAGCATCGGGACAGGGGGATCTAGAGGCTACACCTTC	CASSIGTGGSRGYTF
TRBJ1-1	12	TRBV12-3/TRBV12-4	TRBD1	many	TGTGCCGGCGGCAGGGGGCAATCTGAAGCTTTCTTT	CAGGRGQSEAFF
TRBJ1-5	16	TRBV20-1	TRBD1	.	TGCAGTGCTAGAGATTCAGGGGGATTAGGAAATCAGCCCCAGCATTTT	CSARDSGGLGNQPQHF
TRBJ2-7	14	TRBV3-1	.	many	TGTGCCAGCAGCCAAGGTAACAGGGTCCACGAGCAGTACTTC	CASSQGNRVHEQYF
TRBJ2-1	15	TRBV6-5	TRBD2	many	TGTGCCAGCAGTTTGGGACTAGCGGGAAGACATGAGCAGTTCTTC	CASSLGLAGRHEQFF
TRBJ2-6	16	TRBV15	TRBD1	many	TGTGCCACCAGCAGGGAGACAGGGGCTGGGGCCAACGTCCTGACTTTC	CATSRETGAGANVLTF
TRBJ2-1	13	TRBV5-4	.	many	TGTGCCAGCAGCTTTGCGGTGGGCAATGAGCAGTTCTTC	CASSFAVGNEQFF
TRBJ1-5	13	TRBV7-2	.	many	TGTGCCAGCAGCTTAGCCTCCGGGGAGCCCCAGCATTTT	CASSLASGEPQHF
TRBJ2-7	16	TRBV4-1	TRBD1	few	TGCGCCAGCAGCCCGGAAGGACAGGCTTCCAGGGACGAGCAGTACTTC	CASSPEGQASRDEQYF
TRBJ2-3	14	TRBV19	.	.	TGTGCCAGCTCGGGGTTCTCTCGCACAGATACGCAGTATTTT	CASSGFSRTDTQYF
TRBJ2-1	16	TRBV7-2	TRBD2	.	TGTGCCAGCAGCTTAGAGGTGACTAGCGGATACAATGAGCAGTTCTTC	CASSLEVTSGYNEQFF
TRBJ2-7	14	TRBV6-1	.	.	TGTGCCAGCAGTGAAGCCAGTACAGTCTACGAGCAGTACTTC	CASSEASTVYEQYF
TRBJ1-3	14	TRBV25-1	.	few	TGTGCCAGCCGAGAAGGGGACACTGGAAACACCATATATTTT	CASREGDTGNTIYF
TRBJ1-5	14	TRBV5-1	.	.	TGCGCCAGCAGCTTGGAAGATGGGGGGTGGCCCCAGCATTTT	CASSLEDGGWPQHF
TRBJ2-1	11	TRBV6-2/TRBV6-3	.	many	TGTGCCACCAAACAGACCAATGAGCAGTTCTTC	CATKQTNEQFF
TRBJ2-1	15	TRBV12-3/TRBV12-4	.	many	TGTGCCAGCACCCCCGGACACAAAAGGCACAATGAGCAGTTCTTC	CASTPGHKRHNEQFF
TRBJ1-2	13	TRBV7-9	TRBD1	few	TGTGCAACTCAAGGGACAGCTTTGGATGGCTACACCTTC	CATQGTALDGYTF
TRBJ1-1	14	TRBV12-3/TRBV12-4	TRBD1	many	TGTGCCAGCAGTCTGACAGGGGAGGTCACTGAAGCTTTCTTT	CASSLTGEVTEAFF
TRBJ1-2	14	TRBV4-1	.	few	TGCGCCAGCAGCCGGCTACAGGTTACCTATGGCTACACCTTC	CASSRLQVTYGYTF
TRBJ1-6	14	TRBV5-1	.	many	TGCGCCAGCAGCTTGGGACAGCGTGATTCACCCCTCCACTTT	CASSLGQRDSPLHF
TRBJ1-4	13	TRBV29-1	.	few	TGCAGCGTTGCTGAGGCAGGGTTTGAAAAACTGTTTTTT	CSVAEAGFEKLFF
TRBJ2-1	16	TRBV28	.	.	TGTGCCAGCAGTTTATACGGGAGTGGCTCCTACAATGAGCAGTTCTTC	CASSLYGSGSYNEQFF